This paragraph reports one T cell receptor beta chain. No antigen is known for it. No per-base quality is available; no much larger clone lies one base away. The sample comes from a study of CD8 T cells in ankylosing spondylitis (dated by TCRdb to the late 2010s). Notes on the research overall: T cell receptor beta repertoires were profiled in healthy donors and ankylosing spondylitis patients so that disease-linked TCR variants could be found. In total, the full study cohort was made up of approximately 99 healthy donors and about two dozen ankylosing spondylitis patients. Samples of peripheral blood were taken, and for ankylosing spondylitis patients, synovial fluid was collected as well. Broad study findings and their caveats: Some of the motif variants had been reported before in the synovial fluid and blood of reactive arthritis patients, a finding that suggests common disease-initiation mechanisms. The disease-linked clones were reported as significantly enriched in matched synovial fluid samples from ankylosing spondylitis patients. Blood from ankylosing spondylitis patients appeared to be characterized by a TCR beta motif made up of fewer than ten highly homologous amino acid variants. The disease-linked clones showed a CD8+ phenotype and occurred at relatively low frequencies in peripheral blood.

The CDR3 runs 14 amino acids, cysteine and phenylalanine included. The only DNA kept is the CDR3, 42 bases in frame from the first base. As encoded in the germline V gene (reference sequence), CDR1 is MNHEY while CDR2 is SMNVEV. V lost 10 bases and J lost 6 bases; the stretch between them is 22 bases long. Sequenced using an Illumina HiSeq 2500. Quantitative 5'-RACE with molecular barcodes was used to prepare TCR beta libraries. The authors processed their data as follows. To identify disease-linked TCR variants, a new computational method was used, one built on a probabilistic model of VDJ rearrangement. The raw public reads went through TCRdb reprocessing: fastp at Q25, MiXCR clone calling, in-frame beta chains kept. Entries that share a CDR3 protein sequence are merged under the most common genes and DNA. The V and J calls, along with clone size, are taken from TCRdb and not from the paper's own processing. The sample table lists under 450,000 distinct CDR3 sequences, approximately 17% of them with a count of one. Clones ranked in the top ten supply over 1% of the sample.

The receptor chain draws on TRBV27 and TRBJ2-7; the D call is possibly TRBD1 or TRBD2, each sharing 5 bases. The TCR was taken from a male donor with ankylosing spondylitis. The sequenced material came from blood, either unsorted or a sorted T cell fraction (not recorded which). The CDR3 protein: CATERGWGAGEQYF. The nucleotide sequence reads as follows: TGTGCCACCGAGAGAGGGTGGGGCGCTGGCGAGCAGTACTTC.